The clone carrying this T cell receptor beta chain was counted only a few times. Its antigen is not known. This sample is drawn from a study of T cells in Graves' hyperthyroidism and ophthalmopathy. The CDR3 runs 14 residues. The germline gives CDR1 SGHTA, CDR2 FQGTGA. V lost 5 bases, J lost 2 bases, and 11 bases lay in between. Findings and limits, study-wide: Stable hyperthyroidism and ophthalmopathy were separated using 13 V-J signatures.

What was amplified from RNA transcripts were TCR beta CDR3 regions. TCR CDR3 regions were first amplified by RT-PCR with HTBI primers. TCRdb reprocessed the multiplex PCR reads with MiXCR, giving one entry per CDR3 protein. The data contain 300,000 or so distinct CDR3 sequences, 17% of them singletons. The J gene is TRBJ2-3, the V gene TRBV7-3; D remains unclear. Input material: blood. This receptor was identified in a woman between 55 and 75 years old with Graves' ophthalmopathy. This CDR3 is CASSTRPNTDTQYF. CDR3 in DNA: TGTGCCAGCAGCACCCGACCCAACACAGATACGCAGTATTTT.